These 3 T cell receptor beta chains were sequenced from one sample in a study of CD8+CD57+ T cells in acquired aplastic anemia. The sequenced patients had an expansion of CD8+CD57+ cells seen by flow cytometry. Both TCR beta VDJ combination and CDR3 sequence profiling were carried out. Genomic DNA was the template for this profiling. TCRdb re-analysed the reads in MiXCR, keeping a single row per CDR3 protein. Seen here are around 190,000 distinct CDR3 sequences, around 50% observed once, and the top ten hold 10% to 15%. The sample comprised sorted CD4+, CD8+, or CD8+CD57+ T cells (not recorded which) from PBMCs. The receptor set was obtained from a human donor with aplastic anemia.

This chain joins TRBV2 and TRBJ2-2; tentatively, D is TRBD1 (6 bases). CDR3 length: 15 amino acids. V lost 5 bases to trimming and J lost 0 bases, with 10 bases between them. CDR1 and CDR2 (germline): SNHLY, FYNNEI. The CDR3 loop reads CASSPGTTNTGELFF. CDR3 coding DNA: TGTGCCAGCAGTCCCGGGACAACGAACACCGGGGAGCTGTTTTTT.

CDR3 sequence: CATSDVVSGGADEQFF. The CDR3 coding sequence is TGTGCCACCAGTGATGTTGTTAGCGGGGGGGCCGATGAGCAGTTCTTC. The chain carries TRBV24-1 and TRBJ2-1; 11 bases are shared with TRBD2. Germline V CDR1 and CDR2: KGHDR, SFDVKD. With 3 bases clipped from V and 8 bases from J, the junction kept 8 bases outside the gene matches. The CDR3 loop spans 16 amino acids.

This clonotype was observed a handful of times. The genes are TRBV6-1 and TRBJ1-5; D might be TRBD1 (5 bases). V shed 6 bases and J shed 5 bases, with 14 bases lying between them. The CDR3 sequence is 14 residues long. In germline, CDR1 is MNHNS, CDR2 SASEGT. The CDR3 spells CASRGQDVYQPQHF. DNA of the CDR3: TGTGCCAGCAGGGGGCAAGATGTGTATCAGCCCCAGCATTTT.